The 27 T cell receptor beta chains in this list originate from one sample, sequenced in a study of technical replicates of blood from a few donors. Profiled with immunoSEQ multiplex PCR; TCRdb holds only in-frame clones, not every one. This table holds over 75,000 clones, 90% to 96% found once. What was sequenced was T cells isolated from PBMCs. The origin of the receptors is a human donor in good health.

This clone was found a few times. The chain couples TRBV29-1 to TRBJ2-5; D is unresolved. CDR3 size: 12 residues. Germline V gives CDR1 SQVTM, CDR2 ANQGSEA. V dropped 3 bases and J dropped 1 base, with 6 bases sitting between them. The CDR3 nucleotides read TGCAGCGTTGACCAGATCCAAGAGACCCAGTACTTC. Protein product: CSVDQIQETQYF.

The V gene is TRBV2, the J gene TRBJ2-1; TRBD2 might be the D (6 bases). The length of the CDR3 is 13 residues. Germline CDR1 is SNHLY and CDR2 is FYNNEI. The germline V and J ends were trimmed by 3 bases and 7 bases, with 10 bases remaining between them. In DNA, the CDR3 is TGTGCCAGCAGTGAGGCGGGAAGGAATGAGCAGTTCTTC. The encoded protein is CASSEAGRNEQFF.

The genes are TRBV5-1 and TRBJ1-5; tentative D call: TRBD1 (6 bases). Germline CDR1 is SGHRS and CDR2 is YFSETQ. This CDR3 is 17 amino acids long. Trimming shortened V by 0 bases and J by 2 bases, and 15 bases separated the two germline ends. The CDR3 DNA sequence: TGCGCCAGCAGCTTGGAGGGGGGGCGAGGTGGCAATCAGCCCCAGCATTTT. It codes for CASSLEGGRGGNQPQHF.

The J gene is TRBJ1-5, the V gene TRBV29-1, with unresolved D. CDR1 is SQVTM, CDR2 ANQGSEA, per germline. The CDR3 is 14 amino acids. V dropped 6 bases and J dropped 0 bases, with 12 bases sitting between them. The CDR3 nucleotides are TGCAGCGTCGGGGAAGGCTATAGCAATCAGCCCCAGCATTTT. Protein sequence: CSVGEGYSNQPQHF.

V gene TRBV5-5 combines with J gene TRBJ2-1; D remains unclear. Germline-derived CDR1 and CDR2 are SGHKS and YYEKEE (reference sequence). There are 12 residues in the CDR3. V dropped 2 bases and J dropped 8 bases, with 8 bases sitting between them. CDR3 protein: CASSFSSYEQFF. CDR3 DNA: TGTGCCAGCAGCTTTTCAAGCTATGAGCAGTTCTTC.

DNA of the CDR3: TGTGCCAGCAGCTGGGGTAGGGGGACCCAGTACTTC. The encoded protein is CASSWGRGTQYF. The chain carries TRBV28 and TRBJ2-5; a possible D gene is TRBD1 (5 bases). This CDR3 has 12 residues. Trimming shortened V by 6 bases and J by 7 bases, and 12 bases separated the two germline ends. CDR1 and CDR2 from the germline V gene are MDHEN and SYDVKM.

The CDR3 DNA reads as TGTGCCAGTTACAGTGGCCCAAGCTCCTACGAGCAGTACTTC. Translating gives CASYSGPSSYEQYF. The chain couples TRBV6-1 to TRBJ2-7; D is unclear. Looked up from germline, CDR1 is MNHNS and CDR2 is SASEGT. V lost 9 bases to trimming and J lost 0 bases, with 15 bases between them. This CDR3 comprises 14 residues.

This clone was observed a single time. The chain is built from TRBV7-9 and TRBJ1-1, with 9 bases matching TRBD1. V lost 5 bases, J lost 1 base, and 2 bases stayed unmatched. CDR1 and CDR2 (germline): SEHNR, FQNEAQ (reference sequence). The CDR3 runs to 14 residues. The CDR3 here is CASSPTGGNTEAFF. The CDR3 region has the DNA TGTGCCAGCAGCCCGACAGGGGGGAACACTGAAGCTTTCTTT.

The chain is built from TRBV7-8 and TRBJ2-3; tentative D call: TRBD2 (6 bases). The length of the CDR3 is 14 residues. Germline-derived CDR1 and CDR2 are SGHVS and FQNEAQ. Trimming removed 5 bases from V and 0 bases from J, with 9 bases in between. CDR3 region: CASSPLASTDTQYF. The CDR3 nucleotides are TGTGCCAGCAGCCCGCTAGCGAGCACAGATACGCAGTATTTT.

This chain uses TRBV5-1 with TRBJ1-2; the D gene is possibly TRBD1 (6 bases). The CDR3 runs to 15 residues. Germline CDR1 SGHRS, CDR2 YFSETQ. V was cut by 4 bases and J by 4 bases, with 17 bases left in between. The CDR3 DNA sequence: TGCGCCAGCAGCCCCGGGGACATGGCCCTCTATGGCTACACCTTC. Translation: CASSPGDMALYGYTF.

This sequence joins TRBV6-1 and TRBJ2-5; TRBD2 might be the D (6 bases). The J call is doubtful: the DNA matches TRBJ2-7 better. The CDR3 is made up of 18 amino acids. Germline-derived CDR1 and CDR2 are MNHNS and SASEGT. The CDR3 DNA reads TGTGCCAGCAGTGAAGCCGGACCTCTGGGATGGGGGGACTACGAGCAGTACTTC. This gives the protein CASSEAGPLGWGDYEQYF.

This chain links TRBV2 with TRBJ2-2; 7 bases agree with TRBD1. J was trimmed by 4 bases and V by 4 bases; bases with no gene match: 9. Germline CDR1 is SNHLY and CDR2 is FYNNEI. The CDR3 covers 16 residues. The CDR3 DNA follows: TGTGCCAGCAGTGGCCAAGGGGGCTTGACCACCGGGGAGCTGTTTTTT. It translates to CASSGQGGLTTGELFF.

The CDR3 region has the DNA TGTGCCAGCAGTCCAGGGTTGGAACAGCCCCAGCATTTT. Protein product: CASSPGLEQPQHF. J is TRBJ1-5 and V is TRBV6-5, with a weak D call TRBD1 (5 bases). The CDR3 has 13 residues. V dropped 5 bases and J dropped 7 bases, with 12 bases sitting between them. The V gene's germline CDR1 is MNHEY and CDR2 SVGAGI.

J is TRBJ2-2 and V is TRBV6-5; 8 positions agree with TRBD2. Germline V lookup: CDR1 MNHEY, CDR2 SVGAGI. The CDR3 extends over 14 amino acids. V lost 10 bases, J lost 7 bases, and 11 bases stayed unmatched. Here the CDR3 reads CATFRGGIHGELFF. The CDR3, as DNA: TGTGCCACGTTCCGGGGGGGAATTCACGGGGAGCTGTTTTTT.

The CDR3 DNA reads TGCAGCGTTGGTCAGGTTACGGCGCCAGGGTCTGGAAACACCATATATTTT. The encoded protein is CSVGQVTAPGSGNTIYF. The rearrangement joins TRBV29-1 to TRBJ1-3; maybe TRBD1 (5 bases). CDR3 size: 17 residues. V dropped 4 bases and J dropped 1 base, with 20 bases sitting between them. CDR1 and CDR2 from the germline V gene are SQVTM and ANQGSEA.

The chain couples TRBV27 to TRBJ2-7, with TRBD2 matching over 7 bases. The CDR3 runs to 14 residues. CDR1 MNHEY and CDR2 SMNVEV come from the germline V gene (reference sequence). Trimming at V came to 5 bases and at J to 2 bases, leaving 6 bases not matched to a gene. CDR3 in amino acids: CASSTRLAPYEQYF. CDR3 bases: TGTGCCAGCAGTACCCGACTAGCTCCCTACGAGCAGTACTTC.

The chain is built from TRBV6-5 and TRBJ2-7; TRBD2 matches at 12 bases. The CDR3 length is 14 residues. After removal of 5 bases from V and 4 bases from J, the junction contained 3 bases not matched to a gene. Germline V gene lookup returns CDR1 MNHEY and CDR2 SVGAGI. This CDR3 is CASSRLAGAYEQYF. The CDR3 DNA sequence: TGTGCCAGCAGTAGACTAGCGGGAGCGTACGAGCAGTACTTC.

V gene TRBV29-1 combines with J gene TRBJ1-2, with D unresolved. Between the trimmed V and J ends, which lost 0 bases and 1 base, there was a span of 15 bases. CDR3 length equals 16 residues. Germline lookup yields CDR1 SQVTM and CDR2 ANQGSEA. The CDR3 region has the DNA TGCAGCGTTGAAGATCCCACTGTCCTTTTTAACTATGGCTACACCTTC. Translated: CSVEDPTVLFNYGYTF.

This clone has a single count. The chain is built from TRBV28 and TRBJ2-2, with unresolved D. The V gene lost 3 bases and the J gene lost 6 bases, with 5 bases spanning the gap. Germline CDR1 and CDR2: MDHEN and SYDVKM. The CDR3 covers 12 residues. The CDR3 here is CASSFYPGELFF. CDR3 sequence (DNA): TGTGCCAGCAGTTTTTATCCCGGGGAGCTGTTTTTT.

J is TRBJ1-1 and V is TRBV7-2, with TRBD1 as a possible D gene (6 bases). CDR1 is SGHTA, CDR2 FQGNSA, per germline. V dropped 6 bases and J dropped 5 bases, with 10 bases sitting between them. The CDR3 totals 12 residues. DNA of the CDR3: TGTGCCAGCAGACAGGGAGAAACTGAAGCTTTCTTT. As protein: CASRQGETEAFF.

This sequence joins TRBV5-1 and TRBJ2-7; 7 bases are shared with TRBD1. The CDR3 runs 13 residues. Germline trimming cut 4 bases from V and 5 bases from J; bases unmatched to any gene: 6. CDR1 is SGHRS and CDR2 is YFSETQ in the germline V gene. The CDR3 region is CASSTGEFNEQYF. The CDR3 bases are TGCGCCAGCAGCACAGGGGAGTTCAACGAGCAGTACTTC. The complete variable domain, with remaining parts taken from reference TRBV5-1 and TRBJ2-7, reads KAGVTQTPRYLIKTRGQQVTLSCSPISGHRSVSWYQQTPGQGLQFLFEYFSETQRNKGNFPGRFSGRQFSNSRSEMNVSTLELGDSALYLCASSTGEFNEQYFGPGTRLTVT.

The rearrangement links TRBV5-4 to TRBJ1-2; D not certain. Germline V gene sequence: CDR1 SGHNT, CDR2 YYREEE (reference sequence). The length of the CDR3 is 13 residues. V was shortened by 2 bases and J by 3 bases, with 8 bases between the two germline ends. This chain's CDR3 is CASSLPDYYGYTF. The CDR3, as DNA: TGTGCCAGCAGCTTACCAGATTACTATGGCTACACCTTC.

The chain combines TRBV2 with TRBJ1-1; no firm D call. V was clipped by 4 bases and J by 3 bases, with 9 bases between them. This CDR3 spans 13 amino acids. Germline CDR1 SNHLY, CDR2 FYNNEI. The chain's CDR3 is CASSGQEDTEAFF. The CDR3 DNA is TGTGCCAGCAGTGGGCAGGAGGACACTGAAGCTTTCTTT.

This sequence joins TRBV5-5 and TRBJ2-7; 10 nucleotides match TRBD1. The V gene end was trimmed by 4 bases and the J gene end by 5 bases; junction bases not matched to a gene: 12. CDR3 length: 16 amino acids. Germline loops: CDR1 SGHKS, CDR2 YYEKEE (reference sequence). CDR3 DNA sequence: TGTGCCAGCAGCGTATCACCGGGACAGGGGCCCCACGAGCAGTACTTC. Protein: CASSVSPGQGPHEQYF.

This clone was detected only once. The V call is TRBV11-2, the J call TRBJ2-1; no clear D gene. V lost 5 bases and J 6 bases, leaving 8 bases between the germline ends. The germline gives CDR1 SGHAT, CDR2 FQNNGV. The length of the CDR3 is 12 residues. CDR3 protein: CASSPLANEQFF. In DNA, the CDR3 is TGTGCCAGCAGCCCCTTGGCCAATGAGCAGTTCTTC.

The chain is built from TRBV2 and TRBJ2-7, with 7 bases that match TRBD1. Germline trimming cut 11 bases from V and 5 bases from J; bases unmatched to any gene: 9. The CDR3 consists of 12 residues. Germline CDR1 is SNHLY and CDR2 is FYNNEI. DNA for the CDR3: TGTGCCTACGGACAGGAATGGGACGAGCAGTACTTC. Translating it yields CAYGQEWDEQYF. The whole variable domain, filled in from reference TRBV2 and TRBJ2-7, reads EPEVTQTPSHQVTQMGQEVILRCVPISNHLYFYWYRQILGQKVEFLVSFYNNEISEKSEIFDDQFSVERPDGSNFTLKIRSTKLEDSAMYFCAYGQEWDEQYFGPGTRLTVT.

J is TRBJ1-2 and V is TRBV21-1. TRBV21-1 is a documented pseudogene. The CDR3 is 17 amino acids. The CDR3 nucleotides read TGTGCCAGCAGCAAAGATTATAGCAGACTGTCTAACTATGGCTACACCTTC. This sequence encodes CASSKDYSRLSNYGYTF.